This paragraph reports one TCR beta chain. This entry comes from a study of blood T cell repertoires in COVID-19. In germline, CDR1 is SGHRS, CDR2 YFSETQ. The CDR3 has 18 residues. V was clipped by 0 bases and J by 1 base; unmatched bases: 12. TCRdb's table, derived via immunoSEQ multiplex PCR, lists solely in-frame clones and lacks some. The data show about 230,000 clones, with approximately 88% seen just once and around 3.7% held by the top ten. V gene TRBV5-1 combines with J gene TRBJ2-5, with TRBD2 identical over 7 bases. The sequencing sample was made of PBMCs or T cells enriched from blood (not recorded which). The TCR was taken from a woman in her thirties who had been exposed to COVID-19. CDR3 in amino acids: CASSLGSSGLGVQETQYF. CDR3 nucleotides: TGCGCCAGCAGCTTGGGGTCTAGCGGTTTGGGGGTCCAAGAGACCCAGTACTTC.